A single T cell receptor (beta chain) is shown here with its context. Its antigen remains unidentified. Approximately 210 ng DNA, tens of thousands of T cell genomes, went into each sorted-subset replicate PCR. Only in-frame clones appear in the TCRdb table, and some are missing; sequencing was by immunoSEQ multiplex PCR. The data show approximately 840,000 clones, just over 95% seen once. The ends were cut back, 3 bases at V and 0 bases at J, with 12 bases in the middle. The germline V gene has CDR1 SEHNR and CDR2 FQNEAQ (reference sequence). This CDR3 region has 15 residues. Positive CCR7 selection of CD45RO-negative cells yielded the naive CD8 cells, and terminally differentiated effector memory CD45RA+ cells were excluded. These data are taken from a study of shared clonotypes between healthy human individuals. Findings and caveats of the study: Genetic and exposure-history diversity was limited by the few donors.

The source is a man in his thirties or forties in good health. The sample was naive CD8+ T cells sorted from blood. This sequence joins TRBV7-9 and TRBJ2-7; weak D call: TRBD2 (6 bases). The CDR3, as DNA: TGTGCCAGCAGCTTGGGGGGACTCGCCTCCTACGAGCAGTACTTC. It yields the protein CASSLGGLASYEQYF.